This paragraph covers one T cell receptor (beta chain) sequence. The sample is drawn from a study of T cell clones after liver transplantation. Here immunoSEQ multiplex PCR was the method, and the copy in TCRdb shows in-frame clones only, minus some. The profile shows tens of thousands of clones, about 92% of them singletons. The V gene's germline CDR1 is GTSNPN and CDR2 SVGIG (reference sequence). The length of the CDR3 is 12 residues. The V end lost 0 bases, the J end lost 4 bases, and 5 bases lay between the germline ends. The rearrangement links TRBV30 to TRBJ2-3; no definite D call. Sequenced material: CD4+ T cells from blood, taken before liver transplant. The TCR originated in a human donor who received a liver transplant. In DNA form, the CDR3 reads TGTGCCTGGAGTGTAACTGCAGATACGCAGTATTTT. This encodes CAWSVTADTQYF.